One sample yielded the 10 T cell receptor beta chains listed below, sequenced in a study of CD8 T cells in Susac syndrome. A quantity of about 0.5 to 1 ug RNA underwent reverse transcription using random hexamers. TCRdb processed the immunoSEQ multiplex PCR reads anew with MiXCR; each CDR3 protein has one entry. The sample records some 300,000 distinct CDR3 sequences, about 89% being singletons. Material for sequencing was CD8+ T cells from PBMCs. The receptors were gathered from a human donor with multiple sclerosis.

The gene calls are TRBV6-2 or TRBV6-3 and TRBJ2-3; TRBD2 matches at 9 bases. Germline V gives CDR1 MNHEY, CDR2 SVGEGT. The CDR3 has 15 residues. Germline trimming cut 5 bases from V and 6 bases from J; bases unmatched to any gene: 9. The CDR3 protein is CASSLRTSATDTQYF. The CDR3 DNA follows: TGTGCCAGCAGTCTCCGGACTAGCGCGACCGATACGCAGTATTTT.

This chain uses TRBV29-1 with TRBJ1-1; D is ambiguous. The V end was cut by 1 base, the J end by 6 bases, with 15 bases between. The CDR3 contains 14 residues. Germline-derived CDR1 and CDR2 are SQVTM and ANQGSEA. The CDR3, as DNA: TGCAGCGTTGAAGCCCACGGCGGGGTCCCTGAAGCTTTCTTT. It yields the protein CSVEAHGGVPEAFF. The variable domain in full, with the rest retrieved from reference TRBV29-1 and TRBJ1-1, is SAVISQKPSRDICQRGTSLTIQCQVDSQVTMMFWYRQQPGQSLTLIATANQGSEATYESGFVIDKFPISRPNLTFSTLTVSNMSPEDSSIYLCSVEAHGGVPEAFFGQGTRLTVV.

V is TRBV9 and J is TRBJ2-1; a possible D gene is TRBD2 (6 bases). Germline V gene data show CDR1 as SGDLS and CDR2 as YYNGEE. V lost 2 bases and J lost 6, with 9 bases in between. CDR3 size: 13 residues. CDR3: CASSVPGLNEQFF. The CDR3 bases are TGTGCCAGCAGCGTCCCGGGACTCAATGAGCAGTTCTTC.

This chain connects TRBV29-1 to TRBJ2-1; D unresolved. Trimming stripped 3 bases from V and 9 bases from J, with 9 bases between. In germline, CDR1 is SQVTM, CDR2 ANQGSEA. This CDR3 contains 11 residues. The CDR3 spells CSVDVIFEQFF. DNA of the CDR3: TGCAGCGTTGACGTGATTTTTGAGCAGTTCTTC.

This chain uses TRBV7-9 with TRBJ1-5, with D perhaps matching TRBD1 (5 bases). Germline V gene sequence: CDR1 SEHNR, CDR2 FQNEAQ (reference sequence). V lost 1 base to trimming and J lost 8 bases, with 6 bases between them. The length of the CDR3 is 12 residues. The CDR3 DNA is TGTGCCAGCAGCTTAGGGGGCGAGCCCCAGCATTTT. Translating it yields CASSLGGEPQHF.

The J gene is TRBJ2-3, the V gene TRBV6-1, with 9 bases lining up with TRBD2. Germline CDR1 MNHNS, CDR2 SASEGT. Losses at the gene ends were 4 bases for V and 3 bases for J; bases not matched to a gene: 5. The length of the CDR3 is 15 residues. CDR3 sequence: CASSVAGVATDTQYF. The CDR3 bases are TGTGCCAGCAGTGTAGCGGGAGTGGCGACAGATACGCAGTATTTT.

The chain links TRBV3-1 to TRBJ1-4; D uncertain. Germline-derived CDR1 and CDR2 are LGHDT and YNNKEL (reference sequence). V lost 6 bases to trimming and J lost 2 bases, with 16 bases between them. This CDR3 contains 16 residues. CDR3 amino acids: CASSFRTSGTNEKLFF. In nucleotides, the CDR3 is TGTGCCAGCAGTTTTAGAACAAGCGGGACTAATGAAAAACTGTTTTTT.

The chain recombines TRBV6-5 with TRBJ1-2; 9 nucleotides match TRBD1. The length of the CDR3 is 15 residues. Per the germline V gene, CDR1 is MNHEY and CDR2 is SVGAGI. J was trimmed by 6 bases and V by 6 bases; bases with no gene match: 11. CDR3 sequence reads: CASSSGTGRIHGYTF. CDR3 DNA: TGTGCCAGCAGCTCCGGGACAGGGAGGATCCATGGCTACACCTTC.

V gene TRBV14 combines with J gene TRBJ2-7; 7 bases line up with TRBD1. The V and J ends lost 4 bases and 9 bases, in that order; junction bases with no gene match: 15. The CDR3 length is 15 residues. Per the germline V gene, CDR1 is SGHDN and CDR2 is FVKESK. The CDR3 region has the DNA TGTGCCAGCAGCCCCCAATCCACAGGGGCCTCTGGGCAGTACTTC. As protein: CASSPQSTGASGQYF.

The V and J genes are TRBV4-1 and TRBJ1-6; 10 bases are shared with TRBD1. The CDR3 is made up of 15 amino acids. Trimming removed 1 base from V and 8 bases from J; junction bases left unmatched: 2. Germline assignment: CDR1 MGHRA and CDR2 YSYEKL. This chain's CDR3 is CASSQVDRGDSPLHF. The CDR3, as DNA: TGCGCCAGCAGCCAAGTGGACAGGGGGGATTCACCCCTCCACTTT.